The text below deals with one TCR beta chain. The sample is drawn from a study of STAT5B mutations in CD4+ large granular lymphocyte leukemia. Study as a whole: Healthy donors showed HLA-associated enrichment of the CDR3 'QG' motif.

Buffy coats from healthy blood donors served as controls. The survey-level immunoSEQ assay was used. Profiling relied on immunoSEQ multiplex PCR, and the TCRdb table lists in-frame clones only, not all of them. In the table there are about 33,000 clones, approximately 74% of which are singletons. Sequenced sample: CD4+ T cells from blood buffy coats. This receptor was taken from a human donor in good health.

CDR3 nucleotides: TGTGCCAGCTCACCCCAGAGCGATCAGCCCCAGCATTTT. It is translated as CASSPQSDQPQHF. V and J are TRBV18 and TRBJ1-5; no firm D call. V dropped 3 bases and J dropped 5 bases, with 8 bases sitting between them. Germline V CDR1 and CDR2: KGHSH, LQKENI. The CDR3 covers 13 residues.